This section outlines one T cell receptor (beta chain) sequence together with its context. Antigen: not known. CDR1 and CDR2 from the germline V gene are DFQATT and SNEGSKA (reference sequence). This CDR3 region has 11 residues. The V end was cut by 2 bases, the J end by 7 bases, with 8 bases between. This specimen belongs to a study of CD8 T cells in ankylosing spondylitis. Libraries for TCR beta were made by quantitative 5'-RACE with molecular barcodes. A single record per CDR3 protein comes from TCRdb applying MiXCR to the 5' RACE reads. Of about 220,000 distinct CDR3 sequences in the sample, around 7.9% were seen once. Study-wide results and caveats: Ankylosing spondylitis blood seemed to carry a telltale TCR beta motif made of several highly homologous variants. The disease-linked clones had a CD8+ phenotype and low blood frequencies. Earlier literature documents some of the motif variants in reactive arthritis synovial fluid and blood. Enrichment of disease-linked clones was reportedly significant in matched ankylosing spondylitis synovial fluid.

Material for sequencing was blood, either unsorted or a sorted T cell fraction (not recorded which). This clonotype was sampled from a male donor with ankylosing spondylitis. The V call is TRBV20-1, the J call TRBJ1-2; D is possibly TRBD1 (5 bases). The CDR3 here is CSARWGIGYTF. The CDR3 DNA reads as TGCAGTGCTAGATGGGGGATTGGCTACACCTTC.